Listed below are T cell receptor beta chains from one sample, sequenced in a study of T cells in Graves' hyperthyroidism and ophthalmopathy. Each CDR3 protein is one row after TCRdb ran MiXCR on the multiplex PCR reads. This sample has around 520,000 distinct CDR3 sequences, with about 14% found just once. The sample was blood. All receptors derive from a woman aged 40 to 49 with Graves' hyperthyroidism. Each CDR3 is given with its conserved first and last residue. D genes are given only for firm matches. Some rows mark clone size as missing; the rest say once, few, many or name a class of expanded clone.

V gene: TRBV6-1
clone size: .
D gene: TRBD2
J gene: TRBJ2-1
CDR3 DNA: TGTGCCAGCCACCGGACTAGCGGGAACCCCACCTACAATGAGCAGTTCTTC
CDR3 protein: CASHRTSGNPTYNEQFF

V gene: TRBV19
clone size: many
D gene: .
J gene: TRBJ1-1
CDR3 DNA: TGTGCCAGTAGTGCCGGACAGCAGAACACTGAAGCTTTCTTT
CDR3 protein: CASSAGQQNTEAFF

V gene: TRBV27
clone size: many
D gene: .
J gene: TRBJ2-1
CDR3 DNA: TGTGCCAGCAGCCCCGGGACACCTTCCTACAATGAGCAGTTCTTC
CDR3 protein: CASSPGTPSYNEQFF

V gene: TRBV7-9
clone size: .
D gene: .
J gene: TRBJ1-1
CDR3 DNA: TGTGCCAGCAGCTTTATGGGCGGCGAAGCTTTCTTT
CDR3 protein: CASSFMGGEAFF

V gene: TRBV3-1
clone size: many
D gene: .
J gene: TRBJ1-1
CDR3 DNA: TGTGCCAGCAGCCGAACGGCAAGGAACACTGAAGCTTTCTTT
CDR3 protein: CASSRTARNTEAFF

V gene: TRBV29-1
clone size: few
D gene: TRBD2
J gene: TRBJ2-3
CDR3 DNA: TGCAGCGTTGATGGACTAGCGGGAATAAGCACAGATACGCAGTATTTT
CDR3 protein: CSVDGLAGISTDTQYF

V gene: TRBV28
clone size: .
D gene: .
J gene: TRBJ2-7
CDR3 DNA: TGTGCCAGCAGTTTATCCCTCAGGGCGCGGGAGCAGTACTTC
CDR3 protein: CASSLSLRAREQYF

V gene: TRBV7-9
clone size: many
D gene: .
J gene: TRBJ1-1
CDR3 DNA: TGTGCCAGCAGCCGCGATACCGGAGACACTGAAGCTTTCTTT
CDR3 protein: CASSRDTGDTEAFF

V gene: TRBV12-3/TRBV12-4
clone size: few
D gene: .
J gene: TRBJ2-7
CDR3 DNA: TGTGCCAGCAGTTTCAGGCGGCCGAGCTCCTACGAGCAGTACTTC
CDR3 protein: CASSFRRPSSYEQYF

V gene: TRBV19
clone size: .
D gene: TRBD1
J gene: TRBJ1-4
CDR3 DNA: TGTGCCAGCCGACAGGGGAAGGAAAAACTGTTTTTT
CDR3 protein: CASRQGKEKLFF

V gene: TRBV2
clone size: .
D gene: TRBD1
J gene: TRBJ2-5
CDR3 DNA: TGTGCCAGCAGTGAAGAGATCAGGGGGTCTGGGGAGACCCAGTACTTC
CDR3 protein: CASSEEIRGSGETQYF

V gene: TRBV2
clone size: many
D gene: TRBD2
J gene: TRBJ2-1
CDR3 DNA: TGTGCCAGCAGTCCGCTAGCGGGAGGGCCGAATGAGCAGTTCTTC
CDR3 protein: CASSPLAGGPNEQFF

V gene: TRBV6-5
clone size: many
D gene: .
J gene: TRBJ2-3
CDR3 DNA: TGTGCCAGCAGTTACTCGTTTGGGGTTGATACGCAGTATTTT
CDR3 protein: CASSYSFGVDTQYF

V gene: TRBV5-1
clone size: many
D gene: .
J gene: TRBJ1-5
CDR3 DNA: TGCGCCAGCAGCTTGGCCGGGGGGGGGCATCAGCCCCAGCATTTT
CDR3 protein: CASSLAGGGHQPQHF

V gene: TRBV27
clone size: few
D gene: .
J gene: TRBJ2-2
CDR3 DNA: TGTGCCGACGCCATCGGGGGTCCGCAAACCGGGGAGCTGTTTTTT
CDR3 protein: CADAIGGPQTGELFF

V gene: TRBV9
clone size: .
D gene: .
J gene: TRBJ2-7
CDR3 DNA: TGTGCCAGCAGCGTAGCAGACGGTGTGTACGAGCAGTACTTC
CDR3 protein: CASSVADGVYEQYF

V gene: TRBV30
clone size: .
D gene: .
J gene: TRBJ2-1
CDR3 DNA: TGTGCCTGGAGTTTTTGGACCTTCTACAATGAGCAGTTCTTC
CDR3 protein: CAWSFWTFYNEQFF

V gene: TRBV12-3/TRBV12-4
clone size: .
D gene: TRBD2
J gene: TRBJ2-3
CDR3 DNA: TGTGCCAGCAGTCGTACTAGCGGGACCACAGATACGCAGTATTTT
CDR3 protein: CASSRTSGTTDTQYF

V gene: TRBV4-1
clone size: few
D gene: .
J gene: TRBJ2-7
CDR3 DNA: TGCGCCAGCAGCCTTATCGTTAGGGGTTCCTACGAGCAGTACTTC
CDR3 protein: CASSLIVRGSYEQYF

V gene: TRBV5-1
clone size: .
D gene: TRBD2
J gene: TRBJ2-5
CDR3 DNA: TGCGCCAGCAGCTTGTTCGCGGGAGGGGAGACCCAGTACTTC
CDR3 protein: CASSLFAGGETQYF

V gene: TRBV4-2
clone size: .
D gene: .
J gene: TRBJ2-7
CDR3 DNA: TGTGCCAGCAGCCAAGATCGGCTTTCCTACGAGCAGTACTTC
CDR3 protein: CASSQDRLSYEQYF

V gene: TRBV3-1
clone size: many
D gene: .
J gene: TRBJ2-3
CDR3 DNA: TGTGCCAGCCCGGAGGAACCCACAGATACGCAGTATTTT
CDR3 protein: CASPEEPTDTQYF

V gene: TRBV28
clone size: many
D gene: TRBD2
J gene: TRBJ2-5
CDR3 DNA: TGTGCCAGCAGTTTGCTAGCGGGATCGTACCAAGAGACCCAGTACTTC
CDR3 protein: CASSLLAGSYQETQYF

V gene: TRBV7-3
clone size: few
D gene: .
J gene: TRBJ2-1
CDR3 DNA: TGTGCCAGCAGCTTAAACGGAAATGAGCAGTTCTTC
CDR3 protein: CASSLNGNEQFF

V gene: TRBV28
clone size: many
D gene: TRBD2
J gene: TRBJ2-1
CDR3 DNA: TGTGCCAGCAGTCCTTATTTAGCGGGAGGGGACCTATACAATGAGCAGTTCTTC
CDR3 protein: CASSPYLAGGDLYNEQFF

V gene: TRBV12-3/TRBV12-4
clone size: many
D gene: TRBD2
J gene: TRBJ2-3
CDR3 DNA: TGTGCCAGCAGTAATAGCGTAAGGGGAGGGGGCACAGATACGCAGTATTTT
CDR3 protein: CASSNSVRGGGTDTQYF

V gene: TRBV7-9
clone size: many
D gene: TRBD1
J gene: TRBJ1-1
CDR3 DNA: TGTGCCAGCAGCTTACTCGACAGGGAAGGTGAAGCTTTCTTT
CDR3 protein: CASSLLDREGEAFF

V gene: TRBV14
clone size: many
D gene: .
J gene: TRBJ2-3
CDR3 DNA: TGTGCCAGCAGCGCGACAGTTACGCAGTATTTT
CDR3 protein: CASSATVTQYF

V gene: TRBV20-1
clone size: few
D gene: TRBD1
J gene: TRBJ2-7
CDR3 DNA: TGCAGTGCTAGAGATAAAGACCCGGGGACAGCTATCTACGAGCAGTACTTC
CDR3 protein: CSARDKDPGTAIYEQYF

V gene: TRBV5-1
clone size: many
D gene: .
J gene: TRBJ1-2
CDR3 DNA: TGCGCCAGCAGCTTGTACTCCGAAAACAATAACTATGGCTACACCTTC
CDR3 protein: CASSLYSENNNYGYTF

V gene: TRBV24-1
clone size: .
D gene: .
J gene: TRBJ2-7
CDR3 DNA: TGTGCCACCAGTGACCCGAGGTCTAGCGTATACGAGCAGTACTTC
CDR3 protein: CATSDPRSSVYEQYF

V gene: TRBV3-1
clone size: many
D gene: .
J gene: TRBJ1-5
CDR3 DNA: TGTGCCAGCAGCCAAAATGGACAGAGCAATCAGCCCCAGCATTTT
CDR3 protein: CASSQNGQSNQPQHF

V gene: TRBV9
clone size: many
D gene: TRBD2
J gene: TRBJ2-7
CDR3 DNA: TGTGCCAGCAGCGTAGGTTGGGCGGGGGGCTACGAGCAGTACTTC
CDR3 protein: CASSVGWAGGYEQYF

V gene: TRBV3-1
clone size: .
D gene: TRBD2
J gene: TRBJ2-1
CDR3 DNA: TGTGCCAGCAGCCAAATAGCGGGAGGTCCCAACTTCTTC
CDR3 protein: CASSQIAGGPNFF

V gene: TRBV11-3
clone size: many
D gene: TRBD2
J gene: TRBJ2-1
CDR3 DNA: TGTGCCAGCAGCTTCGAGGGCAGCGGGATCTCCTACAATGAGCAGTTCTTC
CDR3 protein: CASSFEGSGISYNEQFF

V gene: TRBV7-9
clone size: many
D gene: .
J gene: TRBJ2-7
CDR3 DNA: TGTGCCAGCAGTCCCCCCGAAACTGACTCGCGAGAGCGGTACTTC
CDR3 protein: CASSPPETDSRERYF

V gene: TRBV11-2
clone size: many
D gene: TRBD2
J gene: TRBJ2-3
CDR3 DNA: TGTGCCAGCGCCTCGACTAGCGGAGGCACAGATACGCAGTATTTT
CDR3 protein: CASASTSGGTDTQYF

V gene: TRBV20-1
clone size: many
D gene: .
J gene: TRBJ1-2
CDR3 DNA: TGCAGTGCTGACGTGCTACAACAGGTTAACGGTGGCTACACCTTC
CDR3 protein: CSADVLQQVNGGYTF